The T cell receptor (beta chain) under discussion was sequenced for a study of blood T cells in healthy people across ages. A second PCR of roughly 7 to 11 cycles used a sample-barcoded 5' primer and a J-beta primer mix. Each cDNA molecule received a tag from a template-switch adaptor that had 12 random nucleotides. From the 5' RACE reads, TCRdb called clonotypes with MiXCR, one entry per CDR3 protein. The sample holds around 800,000 distinct CDR3 sequences, around 25% seen once. Total RNA was isolated from each sample in quantities of at least 6 micrograms. V lost 2 bases, J lost 4 bases, and 6 bases stayed unmatched. Germline lookup yields CDR1 MNHEY and CDR2 SVGAGI. This CDR3 is 15 amino acids long. The same sample was also studied in work on T cells of mothers and their children.

The rearrangement joins TRBV6-5 to TRBJ2-3, with TRBD2 matching 7 bases. The receptor's source is a boy aged 10-17 years in good health. Sequencing used blood. The CDR3 loop is CASSYARGYADTQYF. The CDR3 region has the DNA TGTGCCAGCAGTTACGCGCGGGGGTACGCAGATACGCAGTATTTT.